The 18 T cell receptor beta chains presented below share a single source sample, sequenced in a study of CD8+ T cells in alopecia areata. Treatment defined: oral pan-JAK inhibitor, 5-10 mg twice daily. Isolated RNA was reverse transcribed into cDNA used as the sequencing template. Generated by immunoSEQ multiplex PCR, the TCRdb table keeps only in-frame clones and is missing some. The repertoire has some 150,000 clones, around 86% of them found once; the top ten carry roughly 13%. Sequenced here: CD8+ T cells sorted from blood, sampled at week 4, from a patient treated with tofacitinib. These receptors were obtained from a human donor with alopecia areata.

The gene calls are TRBV5-4 and TRBJ1-5; weak D call: TRBD1 (6 bases). The CDR3 contains 15 residues. V was pared by 4 bases and J by 2 bases, with 13 bases between. Germline V lookup: CDR1 SGHNT, CDR2 YYREEE (reference sequence). CDR3 DNA sequence: TGTGCCAGCAGCATACAGGGTCTGGGCAATCAGCCCCAGCATTTT. Protein sequence: CASSIQGLGNQPQHF.

The CDR3 is CASSMTSGDTDTQYF. CDR3 DNA sequence: TGTGCCAGCAGTATGACTAGCGGGGACACAGATACGCAGTATTTT. The chain combines TRBV6-5 with TRBJ2-3, with TRBD2 identical over 11 bases. Trimming took 5 bases from V and 2 from J; bases not matched to a gene: 3. The CDR3 covers 15 residues. Germline V lookup: CDR1 MNHEY, CDR2 SVGAGI.

The chain has TRBV9 and TRBJ2-1, with D tentatively TRBD2 (6 bases). Per germline, CDR1 SGDLS and CDR2 YYNGEE. V was cut by 0 bases and J by 5 bases, with 12 bases left in between. The CDR3 spans 15 residues. The CDR3 loop reads CASSVGTGVHNEQFF. In nucleotides, the CDR3 is TGTGCCAGCAGCGTAGGAACGGGAGTGCACAATGAGCAGTTCTTC.

The CDR3 DNA follows: TGTGCCAGCACCCGGACAAACCAAGAGACCCAGTACTTC. Encoded protein: CASTRTNQETQYF. J is TRBJ2-5 and V is TRBV6-1; TRBD1 might be the D (5 bases). Trimming removed 7 bases at V and 0 bases at J, with 9 bases between. The CDR3 is made up of 13 amino acids. Germline CDR1 reads MNHNS; CDR2 reads SASEGT.

This sequence joins TRBV29-1 and TRBJ2-3; the match to TRBD2 covers 11 bases. CDR1 is SQVTM, CDR2 ANQGSEA, per germline. The CDR3 consists of 15 residues. Trimming at V came to 7 bases and at J to 1 base, leaving 7 bases not matched to a gene. CDR3 bases: TGCAGCGCGAATAGCGGGGGGGCGGGCACAGATACGCAGTATTTT. This translates into CSANSGGAGTDTQYF.

This chain connects TRBV2 to TRBJ2-7; D is uncertain. The CDR3 contains 14 residues. The germline gives CDR1 SNHLY, CDR2 FYNNEI. V gave up 2 bases and J gave up 1 base, with 9 bases separating them. In nucleotides, the CDR3 is TGTGCCAGCAGTGAATCCCTGGGATCCTACGAGCAGTACTTC. Its translation: CASSESLGSYEQYF.

This chain links TRBV5-4 with TRBJ2-7; possible D gene TRBD1, 6 bases. Trimming took off 0 bases at V and 2 bases at J, with 12 bases between the two ends. CDR1 is SGHNT and CDR2 is YYREEE in the germline V gene (reference sequence). The CDR3 extends over 15 amino acids. CDR3 sequence (DNA): TGTGCCAGCAGCTTGGCCGGCAGGGGACCCTACGAGCAGTACTTC. It codes for CASSLAGRGPYEQYF.

This clone was counted a single time. V gene TRBV4-2 combines with J gene TRBJ1-2, with 8 bases that match TRBD1. The junction had 10 bases not matched to a gene; V was cut back by 0 bases and J by 4 bases. Looked up from germline, CDR1 is LGHNA and CDR2 is YNFKEQ. The CDR3 totals 17 residues. The CDR3 spells CASSQDALGQGAYGYTF. The CDR3 nucleotides are TGTGCCAGCAGCCAAGATGCCCTTGGACAGGGCGCCTATGGCTACACCTTC.

This chain connects TRBV15 to TRBJ2-7; maybe TRBD2 (7 bases). Per the germline V gene, CDR1 is LNHNV and CDR2 is YYDKDF (reference sequence). V gave up 5 bases and J gave up 3 bases, with 17 bases separating them. This CDR3 comprises 15 residues. The CDR3 spells CATSVKGGVFYEQYF. CDR3 nucleotides: TGTGCCACCAGCGTTAAAGGGGGGGTCTTCTACGAGCAGTACTTC. The full variable domain, rest sourced from reference TRBV15 and TRBJ2-7, is DAMVIQNPRYQVTQFGKPVTLSCSQTLNHNVMYWYQQKSSQAPKLLFHYYDKDFNNEADTPDNFQSRRPNTSFCFLDIRSPGLGDTAMYLCATSVKGGVFYEQYFGPGTRLTVT.

The genes are TRBV29-1 and TRBJ2-3; TRBD2 matches 12 bases. Trimming removed 2 bases from V and 6 bases from J; junction bases left unmatched: 3. Germline CDR1 reads SQVTM; CDR2 reads ANQGSEA. The CDR3 runs to 14 residues. CDR3 in amino acids: CSVELAGGSDTQYF. Here the CDR3 DNA reads TGCAGCGTTGAACTAGCGGGAGGGTCGGATACGCAGTATTTT.

The chain joins TRBV29-1 to TRBJ1-2; 11 nucleotides align to TRBD1. V shed 3 bases and J 7 bases; nucleotides not matched to a gene: 7. The CDR3 consists of 14 residues. Germline CDR1 SQVTM, CDR2 ANQGSEA. CDR3 sequence reads: CSVDGQGAFGGYTF. DNA of the CDR3: TGCAGCGTTGACGGACAGGGGGCGTTTGGTGGCTACACCTTC. Full variable domain (rest looked up from reference TRBV29-1 and TRBJ1-2): SAVISQKPSRDICQRGTSLTIQCQVDSQVTMMFWYRQQPGQSLTLIATANQGSEATYESGFVIDKFPISRPNLTFSTLTVSNMSPEDSSIYLCSVDGQGAFGGYTFGSGTRLTVV.

The chain has TRBV11-2 and TRBJ1-1, with unresolved D. The CDR3 covers 14 residues. The germline V gene has CDR1 SGHAT and CDR2 FQNNGV. V lost 5 bases, J lost 1 base, and 11 bases lay in between. The CDR3 reads CASSLTGTNTEAFF. CDR3 DNA: TGTGCCAGCAGCCTGACGGGAACGAACACTGAAGCTTTCTTT.

The chain uses TRBV4-1 and TRBJ1-1; D call uncertain. The germline V gene has CDR1 MGHRA and CDR2 YSYEKL. The CDR3 sequence is 14 residues long. V lost 4 bases and J lost 0, with 9 bases in between. The CDR3 nucleotides are TGCGCCAGCAGCCTTCGTCAGATGAACACTGAAGCTTTCTTT. Its protein is CASSLRQMNTEAFF.

The V call is TRBV30, the J call TRBJ1-1; D call uncertain. CDR3 length equals 12 residues. In germline, CDR1 is GTSNPN, CDR2 SVGIG (reference sequence). V was trimmed by 3 bases and J by 5 bases, leaving 10 bases between them. Here the CDR3 reads CAWSFRQTEAFF. The CDR3, as DNA: TGTGCCTGGAGCTTTAGGCAAACTGAAGCTTTCTTT.

This clone came up once. The chain has TRBV9 and TRBJ2-1, with TRBD1 as a possible D gene (6 bases). CDR1 is SGDLS, CDR2 YYNGEE, per germline. V lost 2 bases and J lost 6, with 12 bases in between. CDR3 length: 14 amino acids. CDR3 sequence (DNA): TGTGCCAGCAGCGTTTCAGGGGTCGGCAATGAGCAGTTCTTC. Translation gives CASSVSGVGNEQFF.

The rearrangement uses TRBV30 and TRBJ2-5, with D possibly being TRBD2 (6 bases). Germline values: CDR1 GTSNPN, CDR2 SVGIG (reference sequence). The CDR3 runs to 14 residues. V lost 4 bases, J lost 6 bases, and 18 bases lay in between. The CDR3 DNA is TGTGCCTGGACAAACGCGGGATTTAGTCAGACCCAGTACTTC. Amino acid sequence: CAWTNAGFSQTQYF.

The V call is TRBV6-5, the J call TRBJ2-3; D gene ambiguous. The CDR3 is 13 residues long. The V end lost 2 bases, the J end lost 3 bases, and 6 bases lay between the germline ends. Looked up from germline, CDR1 is MNHEY and CDR2 is SVGAGI. CDR3 sequence reads: CASSYGFTDTQYF. CDR3 nucleotides: TGTGCCAGCAGTTACGGGTTTACAGATACGCAGTATTTT.

The CDR3 coding sequence is TGCAGCGTTGCTAGCGGGAACGCCTACGAGCAGTACTTC. Amino acid sequence: CSVASGNAYEQYF. This rearrangement joins TRBV29-1 to TRBJ2-7; TRBD2 matches 9 bases. This CDR3 contains 13 residues. CDR1 and CDR2 from the germline V gene are SQVTM and ANQGSEA. The junction had 3 bases not matched to a gene; V was cut back by 4 bases and J by 2 bases.